This T cell receptor (beta chain) was captured in a study of T-cell memory formation after mild COVID-19. TCRdb passed the 5' RACE reads through MiXCR, listing each CDR3 protein once. The top ten clones hold about a fifth of a sample with approximately 400,000 distinct CDR3 sequences, approximately 19% of them seen once. CDR3 length: 15 amino acids. V trimming: 0 bases; J trimming: 0 bases; junction bases outside the gene matches: 2. CDR1 is LGHNA, CDR2 YSLEER, per germline. The sequenced sample consisted of PBMCs or a T cell subset sorted from them (not recorded which). This TCR was sampled from a man aged 18 to 30 who had mild COVID-19 (a few samples of this study predate the infection). Cell type and time point are not known. The gene calls are TRBV4-3 and TRBJ2-7; 7 nucleotides line up with TRBD1. This chain's CDR3 is CASSQEGTVSYEQYF. The CDR3 DNA follows: TGCGCCAGCAGCCAAGAGGGGACAGTCTCCTACGAGCAGTACTTC.